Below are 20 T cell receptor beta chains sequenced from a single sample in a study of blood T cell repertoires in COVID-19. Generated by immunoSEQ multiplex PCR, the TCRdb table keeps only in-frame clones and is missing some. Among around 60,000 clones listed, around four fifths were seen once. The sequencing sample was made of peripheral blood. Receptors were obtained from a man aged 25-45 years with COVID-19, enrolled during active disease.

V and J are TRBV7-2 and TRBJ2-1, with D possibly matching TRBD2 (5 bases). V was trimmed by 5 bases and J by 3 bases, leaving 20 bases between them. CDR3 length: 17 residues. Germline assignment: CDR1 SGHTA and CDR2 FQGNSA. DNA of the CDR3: TGTGCCAGCAGCAATACTAGACTCCTCCGTAGCTACAATGAGCAGTTCTTC. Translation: CASSNTRLLRSYNEQFF.

The CDR3 loop is CASSRQGIGETQYF. In DNA, the CDR3 is TGTGCCAGCAGCCGACAGGGGATAGGAGAGACCCAGTACTTC. The rearrangement uses TRBV7-3 and TRBJ2-5; 8 positions agree with TRBD1. The CDR3 extends over 14 amino acids. Unmatched junction bases numbered 6, after V lost 5 bases and J lost 4 bases. The germline V gene encodes CDR1 SGHTA and CDR2 FQGTGA.

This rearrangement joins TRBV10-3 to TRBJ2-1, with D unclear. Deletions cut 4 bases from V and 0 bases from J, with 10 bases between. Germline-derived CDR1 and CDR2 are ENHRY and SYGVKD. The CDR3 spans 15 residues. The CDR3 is CAISGGWSSYNEQFF. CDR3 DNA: TGTGCCATCAGTGGTGGCTGGAGCTCCTACAATGAGCAGTTCTTC.

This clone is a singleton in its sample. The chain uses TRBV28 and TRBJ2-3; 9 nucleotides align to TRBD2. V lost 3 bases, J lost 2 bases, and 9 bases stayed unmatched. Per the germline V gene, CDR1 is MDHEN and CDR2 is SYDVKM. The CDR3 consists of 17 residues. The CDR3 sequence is CASSLIVAGGFTDTQYF. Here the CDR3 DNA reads TGTGCCAGCAGTTTGATTGTGGCGGGGGGGTTCACAGATACGCAGTATTTT.

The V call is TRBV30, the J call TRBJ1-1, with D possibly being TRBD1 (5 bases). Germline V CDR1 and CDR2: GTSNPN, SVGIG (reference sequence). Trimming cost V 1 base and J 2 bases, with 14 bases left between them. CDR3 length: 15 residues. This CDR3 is CAWSGGPLPNTEAFF. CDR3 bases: TGTGCCTGGAGTGGGGGCCCTCTTCCTAACACTGAAGCTTTCTTT.

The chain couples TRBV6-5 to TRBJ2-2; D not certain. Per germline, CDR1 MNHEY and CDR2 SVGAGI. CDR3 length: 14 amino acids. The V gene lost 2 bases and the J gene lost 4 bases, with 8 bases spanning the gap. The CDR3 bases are TGTGCCAGCAGTTACAGTCCTATCACCGGGGAGCTGTTTTTT. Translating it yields CASSYSPITGELFF.

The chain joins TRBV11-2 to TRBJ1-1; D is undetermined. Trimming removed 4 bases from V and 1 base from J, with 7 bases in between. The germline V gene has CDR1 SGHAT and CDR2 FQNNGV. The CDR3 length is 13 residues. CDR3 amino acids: CASSSSGNTEAFF. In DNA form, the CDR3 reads TGTGCCAGCAGCTCTTCCGGGAACACTGAAGCTTTCTTT.

The CDR3 DNA reads as TGTGCCTGGACGGCAGGGGTGGGAACTGAAGCTTTCTTT. Protein product: CAWTAGVGTEAFF. The chain couples TRBV30 to TRBJ1-1, with D perhaps TRBD1 (6 bases). Per the germline V gene, CDR1 is GTSNPN and CDR2 is SVGIG (reference sequence). This CDR3 has 13 residues. Trimming took 4 bases from V and 5 from J, leaving 14 bases between them.

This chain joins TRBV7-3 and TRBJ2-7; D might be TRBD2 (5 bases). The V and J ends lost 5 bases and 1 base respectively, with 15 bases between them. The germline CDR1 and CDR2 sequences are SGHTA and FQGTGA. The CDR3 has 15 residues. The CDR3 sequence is CASSLDEGKSYEQYF. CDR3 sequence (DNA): TGTGCCAGCAGCCTTGATGAGGGCAAGTCCTACGAGCAGTACTTC.

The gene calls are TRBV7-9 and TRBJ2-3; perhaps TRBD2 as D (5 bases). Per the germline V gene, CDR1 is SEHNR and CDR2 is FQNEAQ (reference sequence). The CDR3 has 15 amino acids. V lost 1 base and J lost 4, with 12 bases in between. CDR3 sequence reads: CASSLDGKRADTQYF. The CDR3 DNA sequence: TGTGCCAGCAGCTTAGACGGGAAGAGGGCAGATACGCAGTATTTT.

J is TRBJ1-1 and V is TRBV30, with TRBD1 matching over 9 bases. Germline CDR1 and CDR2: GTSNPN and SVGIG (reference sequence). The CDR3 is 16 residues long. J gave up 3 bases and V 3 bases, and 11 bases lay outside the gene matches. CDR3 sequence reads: CAWRNFSWDRDTEAFF. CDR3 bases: TGTGCCTGGAGGAATTTTTCGTGGGACAGGGACACTGAAGCTTTCTTT.

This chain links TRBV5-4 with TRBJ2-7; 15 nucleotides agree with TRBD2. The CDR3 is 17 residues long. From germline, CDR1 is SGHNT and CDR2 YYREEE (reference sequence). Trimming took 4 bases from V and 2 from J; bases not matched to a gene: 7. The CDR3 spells CASSEGLAGGGTYEQYF. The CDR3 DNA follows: TGTGCCAGCAGCGAGGGACTAGCGGGGGGTGGGACCTACGAGCAGTACTTC.

CDR3 residues: CASSLGLTGPPYF. DNA for the CDR3: TGTGCCAGCAGCTTAGGCCTCACAGGGCCCCCTTACTTC. This chain connects TRBV11-3 to TRBJ2-4, with a possible D match to TRBD1 (6 bases). The CDR3 runs to 13 residues. V shed 1 base and J shed 16 bases, with 17 bases lying between them. The germline CDR1 and CDR2 sequences are SGHNT and YENEEA.

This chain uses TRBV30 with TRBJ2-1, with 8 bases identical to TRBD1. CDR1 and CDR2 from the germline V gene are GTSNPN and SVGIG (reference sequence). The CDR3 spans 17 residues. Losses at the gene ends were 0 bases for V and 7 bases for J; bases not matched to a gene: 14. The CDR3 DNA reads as TGTGCCTGGAGTGTAACCCTCGGACAGGGCCGTCAAAATGAGCAGTTCTTC. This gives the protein CAWSVTLGQGRQNEQFF.

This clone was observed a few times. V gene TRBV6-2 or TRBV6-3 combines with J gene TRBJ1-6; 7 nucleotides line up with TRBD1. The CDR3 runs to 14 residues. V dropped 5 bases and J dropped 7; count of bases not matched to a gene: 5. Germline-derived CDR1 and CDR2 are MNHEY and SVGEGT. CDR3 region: CASSRDRENSPLHF. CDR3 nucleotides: TGTGCCAGCAGTCGCGACAGGGAAAATTCACCCCTCCACTTT.

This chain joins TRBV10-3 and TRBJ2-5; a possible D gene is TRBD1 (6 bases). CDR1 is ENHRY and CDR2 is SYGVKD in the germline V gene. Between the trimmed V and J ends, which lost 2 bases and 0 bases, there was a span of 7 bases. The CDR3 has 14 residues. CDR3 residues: CAISEGQYQETQYF. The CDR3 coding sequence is TGTGCCATCAGTGAGGGACAGTACCAAGAGACCCAGTACTTC.

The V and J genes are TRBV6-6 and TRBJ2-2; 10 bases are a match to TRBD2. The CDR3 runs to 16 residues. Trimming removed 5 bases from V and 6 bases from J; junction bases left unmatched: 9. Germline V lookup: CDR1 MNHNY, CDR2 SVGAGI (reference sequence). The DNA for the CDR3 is TGTGCCAGCAGTCCATTAAGCGGGGGGGCGCCCGGGGAGCTGTTTTTT. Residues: CASSPLSGGAPGELFF.

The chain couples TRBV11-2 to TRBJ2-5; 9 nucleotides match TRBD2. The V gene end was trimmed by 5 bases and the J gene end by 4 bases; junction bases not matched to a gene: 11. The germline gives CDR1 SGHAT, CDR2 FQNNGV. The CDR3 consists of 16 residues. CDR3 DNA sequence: TGTGCCAGCAGCCAGGGTGCGGGAGGGTCGGGAGAGACCCAGTACTTC. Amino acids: CASSQGAGGSGETQYF.

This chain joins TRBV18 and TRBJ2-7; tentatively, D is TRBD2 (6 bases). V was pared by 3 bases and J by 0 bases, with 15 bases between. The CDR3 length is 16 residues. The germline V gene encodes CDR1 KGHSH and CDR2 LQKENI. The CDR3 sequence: CASSPSAGQSSYEQYF. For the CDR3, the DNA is TGTGCCAGCTCACCGTCAGCGGGCCAAAGCTCCTACGAGCAGTACTTC.

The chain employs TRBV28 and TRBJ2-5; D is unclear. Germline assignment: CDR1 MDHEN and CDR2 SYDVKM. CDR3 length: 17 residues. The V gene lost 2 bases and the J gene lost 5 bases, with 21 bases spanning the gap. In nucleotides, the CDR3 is TGTGCCAGCAGTTTAATGGGTGTGGTGGTAGCCTCCGAGACCCAGTACTTC. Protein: CASSLMGVVVASETQYF.